These 31 T cell receptor beta chains came from one sample sequenced in a study of T cell repertoires in cytomegalovirus infection (dated by TCRdb to between 2018 and 2021). Instrument on record: Illumina HiSeq 1500. In-frame beta chains were kept once TCRdb had trimmed the public reads at Q25 with fastp and called clones with MiXCR. All rows with the same CDR3 protein become a single entry with the most common DNA and genes. For this sample there are about 450,000 distinct CDR3 sequences; approximately 32% appear just once. The ten largest clones capture around 13% of the sample. Sequenced sample: PBMCs. These receptors all come from a human donor in good health (CMV status not recorded). Some clones in this sample may be carry-over from other donors' samples.

This rearrangement joins TRBV10-3 to TRBJ2-7, with D tentatively TRBD1 or TRBD2 (5 bases each). This CDR3 has 15 residues. Germline V CDR1 and CDR2: ENHRY, SYGVKD. The V end lost 1 base, the J end lost 0 bases, and 10 bases lay between the germline ends. The CDR3 loop reads CAISEWGPSSYEQYF. In DNA form, the CDR3 reads TGTGCCATCAGTGAGTGGGGACCCAGCTCCTACGAGCAGTACTTC.

V is TRBV20-1 and J is TRBJ1-3, with D hard to call. V shed 3 bases and J shed 1 base, with 19 bases lying between them. The CDR3 length is 17 residues. Germline CDR1 DFQATT, CDR2 SNEGSKA (reference sequence). The chain's CDR3 is CSASVTMWSGSGNTIYF. CDR3 nucleotides: TGCAGTGCTAGCGTAACAATGTGGTCGGGGTCTGGAAACACCATATATTTT.

This clonotype turned up a few times. The chain recombines TRBV7-2 with TRBJ1-1; TRBD1 is a possible D gene (5 bases). CDR1 is SGHTA, CDR2 FQGNSA, per germline. Trimming took 2 bases from V and 6 from J, leaving 13 bases between them. CDR3 length: 14 residues. This chain's CDR3 is CASSLRAGGAEAFF. CDR3 in DNA: TGTGCCAGCAGCTTAAGGGCTGGGGGGGCTGAAGCTTTCTTT.

Ten or more counts support this clonotype. V gene TRBV7-2 combines with J gene TRBJ1-2; the match to TRBD1 covers 7 bases. Germline trimming cut 5 bases from V and 4 bases from J; bases unmatched to any gene: 7. This CDR3 has 14 amino acids. From germline, CDR1 is SGHTA and CDR2 FQGNSA. The CDR3 nucleotides read TGTGCCAGCAGCCCCCGACAGGGTCTCTATGGCTACACCTTC. It encodes CASSPRQGLYGYTF.

This clonotype was seen more than once but under ten times. This chain links TRBV7-3 with TRBJ2-2; D is possibly TRBD2 (5 bases). V shed 8 bases and J shed 7 bases, with 11 bases lying between them. Germline V CDR1 and CDR2: SGHTA, FQGTGA. The CDR3 covers 12 residues. DNA of the CDR3: TGTGCCAGCCGCCAAGGAGGCGGGGAGCTGTTTTTT. Amino acids: CASRQGGGELFF. The variable domain in full, completed from reference TRBV7-3 and TRBJ2-2, reads GAGVSQTPSNKVTEKGKYVELRCDPISGHTALYWYRQSLGQGPEFLIYFQGTGAADDSGLPNDRFFAVRPEGSVSTLKIQRTERGDSAVYLCASRQGGGELFFGEGSRLTVL.

This clonotype was detected a few times. V is TRBV12-3 or TRBV12-4 and J is TRBJ2-1; D tentatively fits TRBD1 or TRBD2 (5 bases each). The CDR3 extends over 14 amino acids. The V and J ends lost 7 bases and 2 bases respectively, with 12 bases between them. CDR3 loop: CASNTRGTYNEQFF. CDR3 nucleotide sequence: TGTGCCAGCAATACCCGGGGCACCTACAATGAGCAGTTCTTC.

The gene calls are TRBV4-1 and TRBJ2-7, with 9 bases matching TRBD2. The CDR3 loop spans 14 amino acids. The V and J ends lost 1 base and 7 bases, in that order; junction bases with no gene match: 5. Germline CDR1 MGHRA, CDR2 YSYEKL. The CDR3 DNA sequence: TGCGCCAGCAGCCAAGGAGTCCTAGCGGGGGAGCAGTACTTC. Protein product: CASSQGVLAGEQYF.

This rearrangement joins TRBV6-1 to TRBJ1-5, with TRBD1 identical over 11 bases. The CDR3 has 15 residues. CDR1 is MNHNS and CDR2 is SASEGT in the germline V gene. J gave up 5 bases and V 4 bases, and 4 bases lay outside the gene matches. CDR3 protein: CASSGGQGGHQPQHF. The CDR3 nucleotides read TGTGCCAGCAGTGGGGGACAGGGGGGCCATCAGCCCCAGCATTTT.

Comment on this clonotype: This may arise from a read error, as a much more abundant clone is one base away. The V and J genes are TRBV12-3 or TRBV12-4 and TRBJ2-3; no reliable D call. The CDR3 consists of 13 residues. Trimming pared 7 bases from V and 0 bases from J, leaving 8 bases between. The CDR3 here is CASTQTSTDTQYF. CDR3 bases: TGTGCCAGCACCCAGACTAGCACAGATACGCAGTATTTT.

This clonotype was seen more than once but under ten times. The chain uses TRBV10-3 and TRBJ2-1, with TRBD1 matching over 8 bases. Germline V gene data show CDR1 as ENHRY and CDR2 as SYGVKD. V shed 1 base and J 6 bases; nucleotides not matched to a gene: 2. The CDR3 spans 14 residues. CDR3 sequence: CAISEFGQGNEQFF. CDR3 DNA sequence: TGTGCCATCAGTGAGTTCGGACAGGGCAATGAGCAGTTCTTC.

This clonotype was picked up a small number of times. The CDR3 is CASSWDSQSSYEQYF. The CDR3 nucleotides are TGTGCCAGCAGTTGGGACAGCCAGTCGTCCTACGAGCAGTACTTC. This sequence joins TRBV6-2 or TRBV6-3 and TRBJ2-7; 7 nucleotides agree with TRBD1. The CDR3 has 15 residues. Germline V lookup: CDR1 MNHEY, CDR2 SVGEGT. J lost 1 base, V lost 4 bases, and 7 bases had no gene match.

This clonotype was seen repeatedly, ten times or more. This chain connects TRBV6-1 to TRBJ2-2; the D is unclear. This CDR3 region has 12 residues. Germline assignment: CDR1 MNHNS and CDR2 SASEGT. The V end was cut by 6 bases, the J end by 3 bases, with 5 bases between. CDR3 region: CASRGYTGELFF. The CDR3 region has the DNA TGTGCCAGCAGAGGTTACACCGGGGAGCTGTTTTTT.

The CDR3 region has the DNA TGTGCTAGTGGTTTGTATCTGGACTGGAGCACAGATACGCAGTATTTT. This codes for CASGLYLDWSTDTQYF. This sequence joins TRBV12-5 and TRBJ2-3; tentative D call: TRBD2 (5 bases). The CDR3 length is 16 residues. Germline V CDR1 and CDR2: LGHNT, FRNRAP. V was shortened by 2 bases and J by 0 bases, with 12 bases between the two germline ends.

This clonotype was found many times. V usage is TRBV12-3 or TRBV12-4 and J usage is TRBJ2-7, with TRBD1 identical over 7 bases. V shed 6 bases and J 4 bases; nucleotides not matched to a gene: 12. The CDR3 is 15 amino acids. The CDR3 DNA reads as TGTGCCAGCAGCCCCAGACCGGGACAGAGTTACGAGCAGTACTTC. It codes for CASSPRPGQSYEQYF.

The rearrangement joins TRBV7-2 to TRBJ2-1, with a possible D match to TRBD1 (5 bases). The tail of the sequence fits TRBJ2-7 better, so the J call may be wrong. Germline V CDR1 and CDR2: SGHTA, FQGNSA. The CDR3 is 14 residues long. In DNA, the CDR3 is TGTGCCAGCAGCCCCGACCCAGTGGACAATGAGCAGTACTTC. Its protein product is CASSPDPVDNEQYF.

This clonotype was recorded a few times. V is TRBV6-2 or TRBV6-3 and J is TRBJ2-7, with a possible D match to TRBD1 (7 bases). Germline V gene data show CDR1 as MNHEY and CDR2 as SVGEGT. The CDR3 has 15 amino acids. Trimming shortened V by 6 bases and J by 4 bases, and 19 bases separated the two germline ends. Here the CDR3 reads CASRGLRTGGYEQYF. DNA for the CDR3: TGTGCCAGCAGGGGACTGCGGACAGGCGGGTACGAGCAGTACTTC.

This clonotype has only a few counts. The chain joins TRBV28 to TRBJ1-2; tentatively, D is TRBD1 (6 bases). V was pared by 10 bases and J by 3 bases, with 9 bases between. Germline values: CDR1 MDHEN, CDR2 SYDVKM. The CDR3 loop spans 11 amino acids. CDR3 sequence (DNA): TGTGCCACCGGGGGCTACTATGGCTACACCTTC. Protein sequence: CATGGYYGYTF.

V and J are TRBV24-1 and TRBJ2-1, with D uncertain. CDR3 length: 14 residues. The ends were cut back, 4 bases at V and 9 bases at J, with 15 bases in the middle. In germline, CDR1 is KGHDR, CDR2 SFDVKD. In DNA, the CDR3 is TGTGCCACCAGTGACCCAACTCGGGTGGTTGAGCAGTTCTTC. Translating gives CATSDPTRVVEQFF.

This clonotype was detected only a few times. The V gene is TRBV7-8, the J gene TRBJ1-5; D might be TRBD1 (5 bases). The germline V gene has CDR1 SGHVS and CDR2 FQNEAQ. CDR3 length: 20 amino acids. The V end lost 2 bases, the J end lost 4 bases, and 27 bases lay between the germline ends. The CDR3 loop is CASSLFPGGGELFGNQPQHF. CDR3 coding DNA: TGTGCCAGCAGCTTATTCCCCGGTGGGGGGGAGTTATTTGGGAATCAGCCCCAGCATTTT. Together with reference TRBV7-8 and TRBJ1-5, the CDR3 gives the full variable domain: GAGVSQSPRYKVAKRGQDVALRCDPISGHVSLFWYQQALGQGPEFLTYFQNEAQLDKSGLPSDRFFAERPEGSVSTLKIQRTQQEDSAVYLCASSLFPGGGELFGNQPQHFGDGTRLSIL.

The sample holds many counts of this clonotype. This chain joins TRBV7-6 and TRBJ2-2, with D maybe TRBD1 (5 bases). CDR3 length: 15 residues. Germline V gene data show CDR1 as SGHVS and CDR2 as FNYEAQ. Trimming shortened V by 5 bases and J by 4 bases, and 14 bases separated the two germline ends. CDR3 loop: CASSEIIQGTGELFF. CDR3 DNA: TGTGCCAGCAGCGAGATAATTCAGGGCACCGGGGAGCTGTTTTTT.

This clonotype was observed a few times. This sequence joins TRBV19 and TRBJ2-1, with D perhaps TRBD2 (5 bases). The ends were cut back, 1 base at V and 6 bases at J, with 10 bases in the middle. CDR1 LNHDA and CDR2 SQIVND come from the germline V gene (reference sequence). CDR3 length: 14 residues. CDR3 sequence (DNA): TGTGCCAGTAGTATAGGGCTAGCAGGCAATGAGCAGTTCTTC. Its translation: CASSIGLAGNEQFF.

With respect to this clonotype: A much larger clone lies one base from this, so it may be a read error. The CDR3 carries no conserved terminal phenylalanine or tryptophan, so it likely arises from a read error. The gene calls are TRBV7-8 and TRBJ2-3; 12 nucleotides line up with TRBD2. Germline-derived CDR1 and CDR2 are SGHVS and FQNEAQ. The V and J ends lost 4 bases and 4 bases, in that order; junction bases with no gene match: 6. The CDR3 loop spans 16 amino acids. CDR3 amino acids: CASSSPGLAGSDTQYL. The CDR3 region has the DNA TGTGCCAGCAGCTCACCGGGACTAGCGGGTTCAGATACGCAGTATCTT.

This clonotype was detected ten times or more. The chain carries TRBV7-9 and TRBJ2-4; D is perhaps TRBD1 (6 bases). The V gene lost 4 bases and the J gene lost 0 bases, with 10 bases spanning the gap. Germline V gene sequence: CDR1 SEHNR, CDR2 FQNEAQ (reference sequence). The CDR3 runs 15 residues. Here the CDR3 reads CASSSGTIAKNIQYF. The CDR3 nucleotides read TGTGCCAGCAGCTCCGGGACAATAGCCAAAAACATTCAGTACTTC.

Points on this clonotype: The conserved phenylalanine or tryptophan is not found at the CDR3 terminus, so this likely reflects a read error. The chain carries TRBV12-3 or TRBV12-4 and TRBJ1-5; a possible D gene is TRBD1 (5 bases). CDR3 length: 14 amino acids. V lost 1 base to trimming and J lost 5 bases, with 9 bases between them. CDR3 sequence reads: CASSLGQPDQPQHL. Here the CDR3 DNA reads TGTGCCAGCAGTTTAGGACAGCCCGATCAGCCCCAGCATTTG.

With regard to this clonotype: An end of the junction differs from the germline gene, which may be a read error. The chain joins TRBV7-3 to TRBJ2-1; 7 bases agree with TRBD2. This CDR3 region has 16 residues. Germline assignment: CDR1 SGHTA and CDR2 FQGTGA. The chain's CDR3 is CASSSSPGLPINEQCF. Written as DNA, the CDR3 is TGTGCCAGCAGCTCCTCCCCGGGACTACCGATCAATGAGCAGTGCTTC.

This clonotype was found many times. The V and J genes are TRBV12-3 or TRBV12-4 and TRBJ2-1, with 7 bases that match TRBD2. V gave up 8 bases and J gave up 5 bases; unmatched junction bases: 9. This CDR3 has 14 residues. The CDR3 is CASCPSGVNNEQFF. The CDR3 DNA reads TGTGCCAGCTGTCCCAGCGGGGTAAACAATGAGCAGTTCTTC.

V is TRBV5-1 and J is TRBJ2-5; 10 bases are a match to TRBD1. Germline V gene sequence: CDR1 SGHRS, CDR2 YFSETQ. The ends lost 4 bases at V and 5 bases at J; junction bases unmatched: 11. This CDR3 contains 16 residues. CDR3 bases: TGCGCCAGCAGCCTATTCGCGACAGGGGGCGCGGAGACCCAGTACTTC. It is translated as CASSLFATGGAETQYF.

The chain uses TRBV10-3 and TRBJ2-3; TRBD2 aligns across 12 bases. Trimming removed 0 bases from V and 0 bases from J; junction bases left unmatched: 4. The germline V gene has CDR1 ENHRY and CDR2 SYGVKD. The CDR3 runs 18 residues. The CDR3: CAISESGTSGSSTDTQYF. CDR3 DNA: TGTGCCATCAGTGAGTCGGGGACTAGCGGGTCTAGCACAGATACGCAGTATTTT.

The chain links TRBV4-1 to TRBJ2-2; D possibly corresponds to TRBD1 (5 bases). V lost 0 bases to trimming and J lost 4 bases, with 15 bases between them. CDR3 length: 17 residues. Germline values: CDR1 MGHRA, CDR2 YSYEKL. CDR3 sequence: CASSQDGLGPTTGELFF. As DNA, the CDR3 is TGCGCCAGCAGCCAAGATGGGCTGGGGCCCACCACCGGGGAGCTGTTTTTT.

The J gene is TRBJ1-4, the V gene TRBV15; D is possibly TRBD1 (5 bases). V was cut by 1 base and J by 7 bases, with 13 bases left in between. Looked up from germline, CDR1 is LNHNV and CDR2 is YYDKDF (reference sequence). The CDR3 extends over 15 amino acids. This CDR3 is CATSRGSGAAEKLFF. CDR3 coding DNA: TGTGCCACCAGCAGAGGTTCCGGGGCCGCTGAAAAACTGTTTTTT.

The chain carries TRBV7-2 and TRBJ2-7; TRBD2 matches at 7 bases. The CDR3 has 16 residues. The V gene's germline CDR1 is SGHTA and CDR2 FQGNSA. Trimming took 0 bases from V and 5 from J; bases not matched to a gene: 10. CDR3 sequence reads: CASSLASLGGMNEQYF. CDR3 nucleotide sequence: TGTGCCAGCAGCTTAGCTTCCCTCGGGGGGATGAACGAGCAGTACTTC.